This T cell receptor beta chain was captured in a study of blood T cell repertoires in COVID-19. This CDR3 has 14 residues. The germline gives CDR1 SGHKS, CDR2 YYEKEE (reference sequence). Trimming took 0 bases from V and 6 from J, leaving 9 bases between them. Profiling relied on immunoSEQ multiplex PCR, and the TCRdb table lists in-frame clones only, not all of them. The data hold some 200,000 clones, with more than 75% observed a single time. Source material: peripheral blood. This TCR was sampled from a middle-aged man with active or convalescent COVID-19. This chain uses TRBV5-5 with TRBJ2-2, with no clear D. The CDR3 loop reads CASSLVGGPGELFF. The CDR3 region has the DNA TGTGCCAGCAGCTTGGTTGGTGGGCCCGGGGAGCTGTTTTTT.